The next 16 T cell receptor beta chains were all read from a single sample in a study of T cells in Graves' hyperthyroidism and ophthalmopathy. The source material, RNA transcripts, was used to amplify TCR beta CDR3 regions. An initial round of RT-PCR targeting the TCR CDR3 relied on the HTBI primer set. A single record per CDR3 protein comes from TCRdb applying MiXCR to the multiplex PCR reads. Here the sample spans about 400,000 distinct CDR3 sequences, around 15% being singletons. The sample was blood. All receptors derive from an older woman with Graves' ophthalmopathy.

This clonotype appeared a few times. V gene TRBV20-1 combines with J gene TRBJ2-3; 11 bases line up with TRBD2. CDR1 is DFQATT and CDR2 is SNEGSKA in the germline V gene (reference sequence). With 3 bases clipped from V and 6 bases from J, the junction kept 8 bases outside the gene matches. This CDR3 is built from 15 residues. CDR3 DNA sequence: TGCAGTGCTAGCCTAGCGGGAGGCCCCTTCGATACGCAGTATTTT. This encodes CSASLAGGPFDTQYF.

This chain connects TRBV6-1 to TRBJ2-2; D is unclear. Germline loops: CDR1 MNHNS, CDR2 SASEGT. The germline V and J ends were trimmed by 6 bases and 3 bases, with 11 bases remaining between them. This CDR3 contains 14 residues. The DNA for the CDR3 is TGTGCCAGCAGAAGAAGCCTATACACCGGGGAGCTGTTTTTT. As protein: CASRRSLYTGELFF.

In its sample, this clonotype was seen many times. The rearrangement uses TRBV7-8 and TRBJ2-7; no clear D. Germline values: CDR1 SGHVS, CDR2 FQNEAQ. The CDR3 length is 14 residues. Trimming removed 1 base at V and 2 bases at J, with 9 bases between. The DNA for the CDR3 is TGTGCCAGCAGCTTAGGAGGATTTCCCTACGAGCAGTACTTC. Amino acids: CASSLGGFPYEQYF.

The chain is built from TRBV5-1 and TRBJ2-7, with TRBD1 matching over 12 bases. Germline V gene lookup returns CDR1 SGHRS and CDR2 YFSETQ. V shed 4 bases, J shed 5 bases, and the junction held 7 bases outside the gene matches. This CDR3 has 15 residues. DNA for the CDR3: TGCGCCAGCAGCCCGGGGGACAGGGGGCAGGACGAGCAGTACTTC. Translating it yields CASSPGDRGQDEQYF.

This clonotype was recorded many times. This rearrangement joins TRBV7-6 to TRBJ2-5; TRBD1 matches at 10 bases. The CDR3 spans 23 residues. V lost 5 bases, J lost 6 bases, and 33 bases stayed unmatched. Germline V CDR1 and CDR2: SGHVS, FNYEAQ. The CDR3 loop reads CASSPSPTGQGGPNEGGVQTQYF. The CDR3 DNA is TGTGCCAGCAGCCCCTCCCCCACTGGACAGGGGGGGCCAAACGAGGGGGGGGTCCAGACCCAGTACTTC.

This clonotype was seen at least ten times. This chain's CDR3 is CASSLVTGRILKGYTF. CDR3 nucleotide sequence: TGTGCCAGCAGCTTAGTGACCGGCAGAATACTGAAGGGCTACACCTTC. V gene TRBV11-2 combines with J gene TRBJ1-2; D gene ambiguous. The germline V gene encodes CDR1 SGHAT and CDR2 FQNNGV. Between the trimmed V and J ends, which lost 1 base and 8 bases, there was a span of 20 bases. This CDR3 is built from 16 residues.

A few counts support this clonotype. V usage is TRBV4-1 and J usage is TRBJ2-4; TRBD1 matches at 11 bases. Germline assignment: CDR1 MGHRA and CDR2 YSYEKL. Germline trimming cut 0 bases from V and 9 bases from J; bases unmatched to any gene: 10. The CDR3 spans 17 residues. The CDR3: CASSQDGQGALGGIQYF. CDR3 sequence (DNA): TGCGCCAGCAGCCAAGATGGACAGGGGGCTTTAGGTGGCATTCAGTACTTC.

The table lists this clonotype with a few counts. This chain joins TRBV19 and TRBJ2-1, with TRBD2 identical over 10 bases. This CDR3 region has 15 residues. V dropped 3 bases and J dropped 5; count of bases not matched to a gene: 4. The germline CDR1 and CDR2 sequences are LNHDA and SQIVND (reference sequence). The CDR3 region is CASSIVAGGHNEQFF. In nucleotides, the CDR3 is TGTGCCAGTAGTATTGTAGCGGGAGGCCACAATGAGCAGTTCTTC. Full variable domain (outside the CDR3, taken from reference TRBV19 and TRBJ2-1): DGGITQSPKYLFRKEGQNVTLSCEQNLNHDAMYWYRQDPGQGLRLIYYSQIVNDFQKGDIAEGYSVSREKKESFPLTVTSAQKNPTAFYLCASSIVAGGHNEQFFGPGTRLTVL.

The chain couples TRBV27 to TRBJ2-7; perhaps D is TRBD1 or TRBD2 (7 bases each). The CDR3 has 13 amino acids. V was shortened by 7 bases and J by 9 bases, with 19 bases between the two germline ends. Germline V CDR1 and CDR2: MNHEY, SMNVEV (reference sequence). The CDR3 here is CASTPQGRGVQYF. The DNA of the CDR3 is TGTGCCAGCACCCCACAGGGGAGGGGTGTGCAGTACTTC.

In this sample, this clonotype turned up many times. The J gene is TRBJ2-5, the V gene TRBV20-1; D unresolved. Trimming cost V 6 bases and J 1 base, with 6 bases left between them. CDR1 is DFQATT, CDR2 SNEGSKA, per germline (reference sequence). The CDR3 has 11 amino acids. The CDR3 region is CSAAPQETQYF. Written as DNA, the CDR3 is TGCAGTGCCGCTCCCCAAGAGACCCAGTACTTC.

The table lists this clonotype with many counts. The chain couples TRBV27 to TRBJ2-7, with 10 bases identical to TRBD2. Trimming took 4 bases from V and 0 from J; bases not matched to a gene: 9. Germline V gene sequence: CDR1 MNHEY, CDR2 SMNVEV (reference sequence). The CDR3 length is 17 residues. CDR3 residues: CASSSLTSGLPSYEQYF. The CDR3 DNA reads TGTGCCAGCAGTTCCCTGACTAGCGGGCTACCCTCCTACGAGCAGTACTTC.

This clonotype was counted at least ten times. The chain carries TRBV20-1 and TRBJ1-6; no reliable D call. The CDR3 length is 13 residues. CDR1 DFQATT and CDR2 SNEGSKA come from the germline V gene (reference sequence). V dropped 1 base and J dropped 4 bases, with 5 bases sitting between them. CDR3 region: CSARVHYNSPLHF. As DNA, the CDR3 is TGCAGTGCTAGAGTCCATTATAATTCACCCCTCCACTTT.

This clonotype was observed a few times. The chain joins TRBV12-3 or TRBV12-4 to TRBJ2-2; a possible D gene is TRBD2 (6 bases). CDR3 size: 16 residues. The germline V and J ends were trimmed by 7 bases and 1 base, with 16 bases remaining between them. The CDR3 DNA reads TGTGCCAGCACCCGTTCGGGGCGGGAGAACACCGGGGAGCTGTTTTTT. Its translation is CASTRSGRENTGELFF.

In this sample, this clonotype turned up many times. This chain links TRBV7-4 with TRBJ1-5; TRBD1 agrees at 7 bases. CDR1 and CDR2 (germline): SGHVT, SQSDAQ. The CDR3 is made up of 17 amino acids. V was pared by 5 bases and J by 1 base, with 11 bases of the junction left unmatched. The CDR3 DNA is TGTGCCAGCAGCCAAGAGGTGTCAGGGGGAAGCAATCAGCCCCAGCATTTT. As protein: CASSQEVSGGSNQPQHF.

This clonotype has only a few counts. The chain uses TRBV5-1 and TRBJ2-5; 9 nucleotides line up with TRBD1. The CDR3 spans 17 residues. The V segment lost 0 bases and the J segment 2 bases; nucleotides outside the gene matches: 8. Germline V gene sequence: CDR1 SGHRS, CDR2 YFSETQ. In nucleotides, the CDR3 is TGCGCCAGCAGCTTGGAGCTGACAGGGGGAAGGCAAGAGACCCAGTACTTC. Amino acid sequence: CASSLELTGGRQETQYF.

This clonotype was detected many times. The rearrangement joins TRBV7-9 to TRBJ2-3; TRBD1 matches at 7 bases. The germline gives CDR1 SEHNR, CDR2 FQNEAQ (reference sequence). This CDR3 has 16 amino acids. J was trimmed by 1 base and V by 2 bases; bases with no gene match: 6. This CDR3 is CASSLRGTEGTDTQYF. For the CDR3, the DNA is TGTGCCAGCAGCTTAAGGGGGACAGAAGGCACAGATACGCAGTATTTT.